The 11 T cell receptor beta chains below all came from one sample that was sequenced in a study of long-term antiretroviral therapy in people with HIV. Version v3.0 of the immunoSEQ assay was performed at survey level. This table comes from immunoSEQ multiplex PCR, and its TCRdb copy is limited to in-frame clones, with some not included. The data show some 19,000 clones, roughly 72% seen once. The sequenced sample was unsorted PBMCs, obtained 2.2 years after starting antiretroviral therapy. The receptors shown here come from a man aged 45-65 years with HIV.

The chain uses TRBV6-6 and TRBJ2-7; 10 nucleotides line up with TRBD2. Germline trimming cut 2 bases from V and 4 bases from J; bases unmatched to any gene: 5. The germline V gene has CDR1 MNHNY and CDR2 SVGAGI (reference sequence). CDR3 length: 15 amino acids. CDR3 in amino acids: CASSYVASGSYEQYF. For the CDR3, the DNA is TGTGCCAGCAGTTACGTGGCTAGCGGGAGTTACGAGCAGTACTTC.

This sequence joins TRBV7-2 and TRBJ1-2; 7 positions match TRBD1. Germline-derived CDR1 and CDR2 are SGHTA and FQGNSA. The CDR3 has 14 amino acids. V gave up 7 bases and J gave up 7 bases; unmatched junction bases: 12. CDR3 sequence (DNA): TGTGCCAGCACCAAAGAACAGGGGCGGGTTGGCTACACCTTC. It is translated as CASTKEQGRVGYTF.

CDR3 in DNA: TGTGCCTGGAGTGTAGTGGGTGGGGGCTACGAGCAGTACTTC. Translated, it gives CAWSVVGGGYEQYF. The rearrangement uses TRBV30 and TRBJ2-7; D is tentatively TRBD1 or TRBD2 (5 bases each). Germline loops: CDR1 GTSNPN, CDR2 SVGIG (reference sequence). Deletions cut 0 bases from V and 3 bases from J, with 12 bases between. The CDR3 has 14 residues.

Here the CDR3 DNA reads TGTGCCAGCAGTTACGGTGACCAATACGAGCAGTACTTC. Translation: CASSYGDQYEQYF. This chain links TRBV6-6 with TRBJ2-7; no clear D gene. CDR1 MNHNY and CDR2 SVGAGI come from the germline V gene (reference sequence). Trimming stripped 2 bases from V and 4 bases from J, with 9 bases between. This CDR3 comprises 13 residues.

The chain employs TRBV4-2 and TRBJ2-3, with 7 bases aligning to TRBD2. Germline V gene sequence: CDR1 LGHNA, CDR2 YNFKEQ. The J segment lost 6 bases and the V segment lost 0 bases, leaving 6 bases of the junction unmatched. CDR3 size: 15 residues. The CDR3 bases are TGTGCCAGCAGCCAAGATTTGCGGGAGTCTGATACGCAGTATTTT. Translated: CASSQDLRESDTQYF.

The chain employs TRBV5-1 and TRBJ2-7, with D possibly matching TRBD1 (5 bases). CDR1 and CDR2 from the germline V gene are SGHRS and YFSETQ. The CDR3 totals 16 residues. V dropped 2 bases and J dropped 5 bases, with 20 bases sitting between them. For the CDR3, the DNA is TGCGCCAGCAGCTTTTCGCCCCAGGGTTCGGTCGACGAGCAGTACTTC. This gives the protein CASSFSPQGSVDEQYF.

The chain couples TRBV10-3 to TRBJ2-7; 7 bases fit TRBD2. CDR1 is ENHRY, CDR2 SYGVKD, per germline. V shed 8 bases and J 5 bases; nucleotides not matched to a gene: 6. The CDR3 is 12 residues long. The CDR3 loop reads CAIGGGRNEQYF. CDR3 sequence (DNA): TGTGCCATCGGGGGGGGGAGGAACGAGCAGTACTTC.

The rearrangement joins TRBV18 to TRBJ2-3, with TRBD2 matching over 9 bases. Germline lookup yields CDR1 KGHSH and CDR2 LQKENI. The CDR3 consists of 16 residues. The V gene end was trimmed by 8 bases and the J gene end by 4 bases; junction bases not matched to a gene: 13. The CDR3 coding sequence is TGTGCCAGCACACGGGGAGCGGGAGGTGTTGCAGATACGCAGTATTTT. It codes for CASTRGAGGVADTQYF.

The chain uses TRBV28 and TRBJ2-5; D tentatively reads TRBD1 or TRBD2 (5 bases each). The CDR3 spans 14 residues. The germline V gene has CDR1 MDHEN and CDR2 SYDVKM. Trimming took off 1 base at V and 1 base at J, with 7 bases between the two ends. In nucleotides, the CDR3 is TGTGCCAGCAGTTTATTGGGGACCCAAGAGACCCAGTACTTC. It encodes CASSLLGTQETQYF.

The rearrangement joins TRBV9 to TRBJ2-7, with 11 bases fitting TRBD1. J was trimmed by 1 base and V by 3 bases; bases with no gene match: 9. The CDR3 extends over 17 amino acids. CDR1 SGDLS and CDR2 YYNGEE come from the germline V gene. The CDR3 region is CASSAPKGQGGSYEQYF. The CDR3, as DNA: TGTGCCAGCAGCGCCCCTAAGGGACAGGGGGGATCCTACGAGCAGTACTTC.

This rearrangement joins TRBV27 to TRBJ2-6; D not certain. CDR1 and CDR2 from the germline V gene are MNHEY and SMNVEV (reference sequence). CDR3 length: 12 residues. Trimming shortened V by 6 bases and J by 4 bases, and 4 bases separated the two germline ends. The CDR3 reads CASRTGANVLTF. The CDR3 DNA follows: TGTGCCAGCAGGACCGGGGCCAACGTCCTGACTTTC. Using reference TRBV27 and TRBJ2-6 for the parts outside the CDR3, the full variable domain is EAQVTQNPRYLITVTGKKLTVTCSQNMNHEYMSWYRQDPGLGLRQIYYSMNVEVTDKGDVPEGYKVSRKEKRNFPLILESPSPNQTSLYFCASRTGANVLTFGAGSRLTVL.